This T cell receptor beta chain was documented in a study of T cells after yellow fever vaccination. Study-wide background: Fractions low in cell number were prepared with SMART-Seq v4 Ultra Low Input. Study-level results: Only a minor proportion of clonotypes was detected across both CD4 and CD8 compartments.

This CDR3 is built from 17 residues. The V end lost 0 bases, the J end lost 0 bases, and 13 bases lay between the germline ends. Germline CDR1 is SGHRS and CDR2 is YFSETQ. TCRdb independently ran MiXCR on the 5' RACE reads; one entry per CDR3 protein. The table includes a few hundred thousand distinct CDR3 sequences, roughly 8% detected once. This clonotype was detected only a few times. The target antigen is unknown. The sequences come from PBMCs, collected around 45 days after the first yellow fever vaccination. The chain is built from TRBV5-1 and TRBJ1-3; no reliable D call. The TCR was taken from a man in his late teens or twenties who received the YFV17D yellow fever vaccine. The CDR3 sequence is CASSLDAAASSGNTIYF. For the CDR3, the DNA is TGCGCCAGCAGCTTGGATGCGGCGGCTTCCTCTGGAAACACCATATATTTT.